A single sample is the source of the 19 T cell receptor beta chains below, sequenced in a study of blood T cell repertoires in COVID-19. The assay was immunoSEQ multiplex PCR, and TCRdb's table has in-frame clones only and misses some. The sample holds 400,000 to 550,000 clones, nearly 90% seen once. Material for sequencing was PBMCs or T cells enriched from blood (not recorded which). Receptors originate from a woman under 30 with acute COVID-19.

This clone was counted a few times. The chain joins TRBV6-1 to TRBJ1-3; TRBD1 aligns across 7 bases. This CDR3 is 17 amino acids long. Per the germline V gene, CDR1 is MNHNS and CDR2 is SASEGT. J was trimmed by 0 bases and V by 3 bases; bases with no gene match: 8. Here the CDR3 reads CASSDRQGRVSGNTIYF. CDR3 bases: TGTGCCAGCAGTGACCGACAGGGTAGGGTCTCTGGAAACACCATATATTTT.

The sample holds one count of this clone. The genes are TRBV19 and TRBJ2-1, with a possible D match to TRBD2 (6 bases). Between the trimmed V and J ends, which lost 3 bases and 8 bases, there was a span of 14 bases. Germline CDR1 and CDR2: LNHDA and SQIVND (reference sequence). The CDR3 is 14 residues long. CDR3 DNA: TGTGCCAGTAGTATTTTAGCGGCAGGCGATGAGCAGTTCTTC. Its translation is CASSILAAGDEQFF.

The J gene is TRBJ1-6, the V gene TRBV27, with a possible D match to TRBD1 (6 bases). Germline V lookup: CDR1 MNHEY, CDR2 SMNVEV (reference sequence). V was shortened by 6 bases and J by 7 bases, with 10 bases between the two germline ends. CDR3 size: 13 residues. CDR3 residues: CASRDSLNSPLHF. CDR3 DNA sequence: TGTGCCAGCAGGGACAGCTTAAATTCACCCCTCCACTTT.

This chain joins TRBV9 and TRBJ2-7; D unclear. CDR3 length equals 12 residues. Per germline, CDR1 SGDLS and CDR2 YYNGEE. Trimming pared 3 bases from V and 4 bases from J, leaving 8 bases between. The chain's CDR3 is CASSGNGYEQYF. The CDR3 nucleotides are TGTGCCAGCAGCGGCAACGGGTACGAGCAGTACTTC.

The V and J genes are TRBV3-1 (or the pseudogene TRBV3-2) and TRBJ1-2; D possibly corresponds to TRBD1 (6 bases). The CDR3 is made up of 14 amino acids. With 0 bases removed from V and 3 bases from J, the gap between germline ends came to 8 bases. Looked up from germline, CDR1 is LGHDT and CDR2 is YNNKEL (reference sequence). The CDR3 DNA reads TGTGCCAGCAGCCAAGAGTGGGGGCACTATGGCTACACCTTC. It yields the protein CASSQEWGHYGYTF.

The genes are TRBV4-1 and TRBJ2-2; 9 bases line up with TRBD1. With V trimmed by 3 bases and J by 7 bases, 6 bases remained unmatched. Germline V gene lookup returns CDR1 MGHRA and CDR2 YSYEKL. The CDR3 contains 15 residues. CDR3: CASSQPGQGHGELFF. The CDR3 DNA is TGCGCCAGCAGCCAGCCGGGACAGGGCCACGGGGAGCTGTTTTTT.

This chain connects TRBV5-1 to TRBJ2-2, with 7 bases identical to TRBD1. This CDR3 is built from 14 residues. V was pared by 7 bases and J by 1 base, with 4 bases of the junction left unmatched. CDR1 is SGHRS, CDR2 YFSETQ, per germline. CDR3 amino acids: CASSGGKNTGELFF. The CDR3 DNA reads TGCGCCAGCTCAGGGGGAAAGAACACCGGGGAGCTGTTTTTT.

V is TRBV6-2 or TRBV6-3 and J is TRBJ1-2, with D maybe TRBD1 (5 bases). Germline V lookup: CDR1 MNHEY, CDR2 SVGEGT. Trimming left V 4 bases short and J 8 bases short, with 11 bases between. This CDR3 is built from 12 residues. Here the CDR3 reads CASSFRGTGYTF. For the CDR3, the DNA is TGTGCCAGCAGTTTTCGGGGGACGGGCTACACCTTC.

V and J are TRBV3-1 (or the pseudogene TRBV3-2) and TRBJ2-1, with a possible D match to TRBD1 (5 bases). In germline, CDR1 is LGHDT, CDR2 YNNKEL (reference sequence). V dropped 0 bases and J dropped 11 bases, with 8 bases sitting between them. This CDR3 is built from 12 residues. CDR3: CASSQEGAKQFF. DNA of the CDR3: TGTGCCAGCAGCCAAGAAGGGGCGAAGCAGTTCTTC.

The V call is TRBV2, the J call TRBJ2-1, with D possibly TRBD2 on 5 matching bases. V lost 8 bases and J 7 bases, leaving 12 bases between the germline ends. Germline CDR1 reads SNHLY; CDR2 reads FYNNEI. The CDR3 is 12 residues long. The CDR3 loop is CASSDWRNEQFF. The DNA of the CDR3 is TGTGCCAGCTCGGACTGGCGTAATGAGCAGTTCTTC.

V is TRBV11-2 and J is TRBJ2-3; 7 bases map to TRBD1. This CDR3 contains 11 residues. The germline V gene encodes CDR1 SGHAT and CDR2 FQNNGV. V dropped 4 bases and J dropped 10; count of bases not matched to a gene: 2. The DNA for the CDR3 is TGTGCCAGCAGCTCCGGACAGGCGCAGTATTTT. Translating gives CASSSGQAQYF.

The rearrangement links TRBV27 to TRBJ1-5; D is perhaps TRBD1 (5 bases). Germline loops: CDR1 MNHEY, CDR2 SMNVEV (reference sequence). This CDR3 contains 15 residues. V was shortened by 1 base and J by 5 bases, with 12 bases between the two germline ends. The CDR3 protein is CASSLYPGGDQPQHF. The CDR3 region has the DNA TGTGCCAGCAGTTTATATCCCGGGGGAGATCAGCCCCAGCATTTT.

V usage is TRBV28 and J usage is TRBJ2-7, with 11 bases fitting TRBD2. The CDR3 is 18 residues long. CDR1 is MDHEN and CDR2 is SYDVKM in the germline V gene. V lost 3 bases, J lost 6 bases, and 16 bases stayed unmatched. CDR3 nucleotides: TGTGCCAGCAGTTTTGGGGGAACTAGCGGGAGTTGGGGTCTCGAGCAGTACTTC. Translating it yields CASSFGGTSGSWGLEQYF.

This clone came up once. The chain recombines TRBV15 with TRBJ1-1; 12 bases fit TRBD1. Germline V lookup: CDR1 LNHNV, CDR2 YYDKDF (reference sequence). J lost 10 bases, V lost 5 bases, and 8 bases had no gene match. The CDR3 loop spans 14 amino acids. CDR3 bases: TGTGCCACCAGCGGCGGGACAGGGGGCGCGGGAGCTTTCTTT. Its translation is CATSGGTGGAGAFF.

V gene TRBV6-4 combines with J gene TRBJ2-2; D is possibly TRBD2 (6 bases). The CDR3 is 14 residues long. V was clipped by 6 bases and J by 6 bases, with 14 bases between them. The germline gives CDR1 MRHNA, CDR2 SNTAGT. CDR3 nucleotide sequence: TGTGCCAGCAGCTCGATGGGGGGAGCCGGGGAGCTGTTTTTT. Translation gives CASSSMGGAGELFF.

This chain uses TRBV6-5 with TRBJ2-7; a possible D gene is TRBD1 (6 bases). CDR1 is MNHEY, CDR2 SVGAGI, per germline. The germline V and J ends were trimmed by 1 base and 6 bases, with 10 bases remaining between them. CDR3 length: 13 amino acids. CDR3 bases: TGTGCCAGCAGTTACTGGCCAGGGGTCGAGCAGTACTTC. As protein: CASSYWPGVEQYF.

The chain links TRBV7-6 to TRBJ2-2; 10 positions agree with TRBD2. The CDR3 covers 19 residues. CDR1 is SGHVS, CDR2 FNYEAQ, per germline. Trimming cost V 0 bases and J 5 bases; bases outside gene matches: 12. This chain's CDR3 is CASSLARSASGRGTGELFF. The CDR3 nucleotides are TGTGCCAGCAGCTTAGCAAGGTCGGCTAGCGGGAGAGGGACCGGGGAGCTGTTTTTT.

The chain recombines TRBV4-1 with TRBJ2-7; 11 nucleotides agree with TRBD1. This CDR3 spans 15 amino acids. Germline loops: CDR1 MGHRA, CDR2 YSYEKL. With 1 base clipped from V and 6 bases from J, the junction kept 5 bases outside the gene matches. CDR3 amino acids: CASSQVGDRGGEQYF. The CDR3 DNA follows: TGCGCCAGCAGCCAAGTAGGGGACAGGGGGGGCGAGCAGTACTTC.

V is TRBV7-9 and J is TRBJ2-7, with D maybe TRBD1 (7 bases). V lost 4 bases, J lost 3 bases, and 13 bases lay in between. CDR1 and CDR2 (germline): SEHNR, FQNEAQ (reference sequence). The CDR3 runs 14 residues. Written as DNA, the CDR3 is TGTGCCAGCAGCTCCCCAGGGGGGATCTACGAGCAGTACTTC. This codes for CASSSPGGIYEQYF.